This paragraph covers one T cell receptor beta chain sequence. This entry is derived from a study of T cells after yellow fever vaccination. CDR3 size: 18 residues. Germline-derived CDR1 and CDR2 are SGHKS and YYEKEE (reference sequence). The ends were cut back, 0 bases at V and 6 bases at J, with 22 bases in the middle. One entry per CDR3 protein, called by TCRdb with MiXCR from the 5' RACE reads. This sample has 60,000 to 95,000 distinct CDR3 sequences, with under 9.5% found just once. The chain employs TRBV5-5 and TRBJ2-4, with D maybe TRBD1 (6 bases). Specimen: CD8+ T cells sorted from PBMCs, collected approximately 11 days after the first yellow fever vaccination. The receptor comes from a man younger than 35 who received the YFV17D yellow fever vaccine. CDR3 in DNA: TGTGCCAGCAGCTTGGCCGCAGGGGACCAAGGGTACACAAACATTCAGTACTTC. Its translation: CASSLAAGDQGYTNIQYF.